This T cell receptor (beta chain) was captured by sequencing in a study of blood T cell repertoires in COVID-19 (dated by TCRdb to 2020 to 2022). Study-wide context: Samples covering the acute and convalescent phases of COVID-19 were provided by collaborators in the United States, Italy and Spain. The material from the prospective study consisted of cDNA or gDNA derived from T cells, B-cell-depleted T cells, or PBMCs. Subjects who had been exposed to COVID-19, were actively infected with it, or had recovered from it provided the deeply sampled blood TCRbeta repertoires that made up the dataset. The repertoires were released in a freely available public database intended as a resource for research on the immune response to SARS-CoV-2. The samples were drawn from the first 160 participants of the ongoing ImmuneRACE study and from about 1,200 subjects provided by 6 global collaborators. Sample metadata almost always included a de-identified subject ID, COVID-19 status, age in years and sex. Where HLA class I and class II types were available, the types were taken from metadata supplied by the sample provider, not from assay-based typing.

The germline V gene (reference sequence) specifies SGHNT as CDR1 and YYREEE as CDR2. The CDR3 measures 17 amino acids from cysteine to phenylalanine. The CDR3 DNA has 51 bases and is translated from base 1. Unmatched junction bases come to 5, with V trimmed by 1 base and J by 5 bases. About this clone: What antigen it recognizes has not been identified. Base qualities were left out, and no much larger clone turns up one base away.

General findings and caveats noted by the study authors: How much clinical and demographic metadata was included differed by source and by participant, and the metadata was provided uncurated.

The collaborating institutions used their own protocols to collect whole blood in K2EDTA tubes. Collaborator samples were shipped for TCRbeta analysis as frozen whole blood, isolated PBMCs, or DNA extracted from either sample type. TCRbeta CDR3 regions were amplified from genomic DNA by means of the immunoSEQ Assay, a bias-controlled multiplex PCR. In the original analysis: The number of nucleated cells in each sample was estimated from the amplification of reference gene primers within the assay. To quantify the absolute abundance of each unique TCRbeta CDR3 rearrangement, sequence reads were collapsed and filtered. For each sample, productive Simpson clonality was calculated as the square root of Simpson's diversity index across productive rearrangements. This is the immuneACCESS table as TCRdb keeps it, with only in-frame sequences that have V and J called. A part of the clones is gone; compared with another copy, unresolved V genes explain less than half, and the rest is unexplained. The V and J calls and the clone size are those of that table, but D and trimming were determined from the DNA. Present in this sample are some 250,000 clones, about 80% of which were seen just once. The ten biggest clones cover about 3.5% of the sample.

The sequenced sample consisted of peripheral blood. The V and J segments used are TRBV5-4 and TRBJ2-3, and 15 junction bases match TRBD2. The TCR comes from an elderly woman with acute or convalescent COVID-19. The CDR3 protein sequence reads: CASSLPGLAGGGDTQYF. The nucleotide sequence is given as TGTGCCAGCAGCTTGCCGGGACTAGCGGGAGGAGGAGATACGCAGTATTTT.